The source of this T cell receptor (beta chain) is a study of Ad26.COV2.S vaccination and SARS-CoV-2 variants. Sample treatment: roughly 20 received Ad26.COV2.S at low or high dose, single or two shots; several received placebo; per-sample allocation not given. Repertoires come from day 63 after the first vaccine or placebo injection. Spike of the Wuhan-strain SARS-CoV-2 was expressed by an Ad26 vector, which formed the vaccine. The CDR3 totals 16 residues. Looked up from germline, CDR1 is SGHAT and CDR2 is FQNNGV. Trimming took off 7 bases at V and 0 bases at J, with 13 bases between the two ends. The table lists this clone with a few counts. Only in-frame clones appear in the TCRdb table, and some are missing; sequencing was by immunoSEQ multiplex PCR. This sample yields about 390,000 clones, of which approximately 90% are seen a single time; roughly 3.5% belongs to the top ten.

The material sequenced was peripheral blood, taken in a trial of Ad26.COV2.S vaccine versus placebo. The chain recombines TRBV11-2 with TRBJ2-6; D is perhaps TRBD1 (6 bases). This clonotype was sampled from a person aged 18-60 years who received the Ad26.COV2.S COVID-19 vaccine or a placebo. The CDR3 sequence: CASKRTVTSGANVLTF. CDR3 nucleotide sequence: TGTGCCAGCAAACGGACAGTGACCTCTGGGGCCAACGTCCTGACTTTC.